This entry lists 15 T cell receptor beta chains sequenced from one sample in a study of T cells in localized non-small cell lung cancer. Measured with immunoSEQ multiplex PCR; TCRdb has only the in-frame clones, and not every one. Of tens of thousands of clones listed, 75% to 85% are singletons. The sequencing here drew on PBMCs, taken before any cancer treatment. These receptors were obtained from a man aged 40 to 75 with stage II lung adenocarcinoma.

The V and J genes are TRBV6-6 and TRBJ1-1; possible D gene TRBD1, 5 bases. CDR1 MNHNY and CDR2 SVGAGI come from the germline V gene (reference sequence). The CDR3 has 16 residues. Trimming removed 6 bases from V and 8 bases from J, with 25 bases in between. The CDR3 DNA follows: TGTGCCAGCAGCTCCCCGCGGGGCAGGGTTGGTGAGGAAGCTTTCTTT. It is translated as CASSSPRGRVGEEAFF.

This chain connects TRBV28 to TRBJ2-2; D not resolved. This CDR3 contains 14 residues. Germline V gene data show CDR1 as MDHEN and CDR2 as SYDVKM. Trimming pared 6 bases from V and 1 base from J, leaving 9 bases between. CDR3 sequence: CASSPSMNTGELFF. CDR3 bases: TGTGCCAGCAGCCCATCCATGAACACCGGGGAGCTGTTTTTT.

The chain has TRBV9 and TRBJ2-7; 9 bases line up with TRBD1. The CDR3 spans 17 residues. Germline V gives CDR1 SGDLS, CDR2 YYNGEE. J gave up 0 bases and V 0 bases, and 7 bases lay outside the gene matches. The CDR3 reads CASSVEEGTGSSYEQYF. The CDR3 nucleotides are TGTGCCAGCAGCGTAGAAGAAGGGACAGGGAGCTCCTACGAGCAGTACTTC. Complete variable domain (other parts from reference TRBV9 and TRBJ2-7): DSGVTQTPKHLITATGQRVTLRCSPRSGDLSVYWYQQSLDQGLQFLIQYYNGEERAKGNILERFSAQQFPDLHSELNLSSLELGDSALYFCASSVEEGTGSSYEQYFGPGTRLTVT.

This clone was found once. The CDR3 spells CASRSENEKLFF. The CDR3 DNA sequence: TGTGCCAGTCGGAGTGAGAACGAAAAACTGTTTTTT. J is TRBJ1-4 and V is TRBV2; D not resolved. CDR1 and CDR2 from the germline V gene are SNHLY and FYNNEI. Trimming pared 9 bases from V and 8 bases from J, leaving 13 bases between. There are 12 residues in the CDR3.

This clone was recorded only once. The rearrangement links TRBV7-3 to TRBJ2-1; 7 bases align to TRBD2. V gave up 4 bases and J gave up 10 bases; unmatched junction bases: 13. The germline CDR1 and CDR2 sequences are SGHTA and FQGTGA. There are 15 residues in the CDR3. The CDR3 nucleotides are TGTGCCAGCAGCTCCTCTAGCGGCGCTGGGGGAGAGCAGTTCTTC. Its translation: CASSSSSGAGGEQFF.

V gene TRBV5-5 combines with J gene TRBJ2-3, with a weak D call TRBD1 (6 bases). V shed 3 bases and J shed 2 bases, with 7 bases lying between them. This CDR3 is 13 amino acids long. Germline CDR1 SGHKS, CDR2 YYEKEE (reference sequence). The CDR3 nucleotides are TGTGCCAGCAGCTGGACAGTCACAGATACGCAGTATTTT. Its protein product is CASSWTVTDTQYF. The full variable domain, rest sourced from reference TRBV5-5 and TRBJ2-3, is DAGVTQSPTHLIKTRGQQVTLRCSPISGHKSVSWYQQVLGQGPQFIFQYYEKEERGRGNFPDRFSARQFPNYSSELNVNALLLGDSALYLCASSWTVTDTQYFGPGTRLTVL.

The chain uses TRBV4-3 and TRBJ2-2, with D hard to call. CDR1 and CDR2 from the germline V gene are LGHNA and YSLEER. The CDR3 covers 15 residues. Trimming removed 4 bases from V and 0 bases from J, with 9 bases in between. The CDR3 loop reads CASSPDRANTGELFF. In nucleotides, the CDR3 is TGCGCCAGCAGCCCAGACCGTGCGAACACCGGGGAGCTGTTTTTT.

The rearrangement links TRBV7-2 to TRBJ2-5; 10 bases match TRBD2. The CDR3 consists of 15 residues. Trimming removed 7 bases from V and 5 bases from J; junction bases left unmatched: 10. In germline, CDR1 is SGHTA, CDR2 FQGNSA. CDR3: CASKAGGPSGETQYF. In DNA form, the CDR3 reads TGTGCCAGCAAAGCGGGAGGGCCCTCTGGGGAGACCCAGTACTTC.

The rearrangement links TRBV7-8 to TRBJ2-3; weak D call: TRBD2 (6 bases). Between the trimmed V and J ends, which lost 5 bases and 8 bases, there was a span of 17 bases. The length of the CDR3 is 14 residues. Germline CDR1 reads SGHVS; CDR2 reads FQNEAQ. CDR3 sequence (DNA): TGTGCCAGCAGCCCCCAAAGGAGGGTTCGTACGCAGTATTTT. Translated, it gives CASSPQRRVRTQYF. Using reference TRBV7-8 and TRBJ2-3 for the parts outside the CDR3, the full variable domain is GAGVSQSPRYKVAKRGQDVALRCDPISGHVSLFWYQQALGQGPEFLTYFQNEAQLDKSGLPSDRFFAERPEGSVSTLKIQRTQQEDSAVYLCASSPQRRVRTQYFGPGTRLTVL.

There are a few counts of this clone. The J gene is TRBJ2-3, the V gene TRBV30; a possible D gene is TRBD2 (5 bases). V was cut by 0 bases and J by 4 bases, with 11 bases left in between. Germline-derived CDR1 and CDR2 are GTSNPN and SVGIG (reference sequence). There are 14 residues in the CDR3. The CDR3 sequence: CAWSVPAGPDTQYF. CDR3 nucleotides: TGTGCCTGGAGTGTACCGGCGGGCCCAGATACGCAGTATTTT.

The chain links TRBV7-8 to TRBJ2-3; D is uncertain. Trimming shortened V by 6 bases and J by 8 bases, and 12 bases separated the two germline ends. The CDR3 runs to 12 residues. Germline CDR1 and CDR2: SGHVS and FQNEAQ. The CDR3 DNA reads as TGTGCCAGCAGTCCAGACTTCGGTACGCAGTATTTT. This encodes CASSPDFGTQYF.

The genes are TRBV7-9 and TRBJ1-5; the match to TRBD1 covers 7 bases. Germline lookup yields CDR1 SEHNR and CDR2 FQNEAQ (reference sequence). After removal of 5 bases from V and 4 bases from J, the junction contained 5 bases not matched to a gene. This CDR3 region has 14 residues. CDR3: CASSPQGVNQPQHF. The DNA for the CDR3 is TGTGCCAGCAGCCCTCAGGGGGTGAATCAGCCCCAGCATTTT.

The chain links TRBV6-1 to TRBJ2-3; tentatively, D is TRBD1 (6 bases). The CDR3 runs 14 residues. Trimming stripped 2 bases from V and 9 bases from J, with 15 bases between. The V gene's germline CDR1 is MNHNS and CDR2 SASEGT. The CDR3 loop reads CASSESPQGRTQYF. CDR3 bases: TGTGCCAGCAGTGAATCGCCCCAGGGGAGAACGCAGTATTTT.

The chain uses TRBV6-5 and TRBJ1-2; 9 bases line up with TRBD1. The CDR3 spans 15 residues. Germline lookup yields CDR1 MNHEY and CDR2 SVGAGI. V trimming: 2 bases; J trimming: 7 bases; junction bases outside the gene matches: 8. CDR3 loop: CASSYTGQGMSGYTF. CDR3 bases: TGTGCCAGCAGTTACACAGGACAGGGGATGAGTGGCTACACCTTC.

This clone was counted a few times. CDR3 in DNA: TGTGCAAGTCGCTTAGCGCAGGGGTTCTGGGCTGGGGCCAACGTCCTGACTTTC. Translation gives CASRLAQGFWAGANVLTF. The chain has TRBV12-2 and TRBJ2-6; the table's D call, TRBD1, was not checked against the DNA. TRBV12-2 is recorded as a pseudogene. The CDR3 is 18 residues long.